What follows are 8 T cell receptor beta chains derived from one specimen sequenced in a study of blood T cell repertoires in COVID-19 (TCRdb year 2020). The method was the immunoSEQ multiplex PCR assay. Not all clones reach the TCRdb copy of this immuneACCESS table, which keeps in-frame sequences only. Checked studies attribute under half of the gap to unresolved V genes and leave the rest unexplained. In this sample the table shows roughly 150,000 clones, about 86% of which occur a single time. The ten largest clonotypes hold around 19% of the sample. The specimen sequenced was peripheral blood. Source of these receptors: a woman aged 70 to 79 who had recovered from COVID-19.

The rearrangement links TRBV3-1 (or the pseudogene TRBV3-2) to TRBJ1-5, with D possibly TRBD1 on 6 matching bases. V dropped 2 bases and J dropped 6 bases, with 11 bases sitting between them. This CDR3 spans 14 amino acids. CDR1 LGHDT and CDR2 YNNKEL come from the germline V gene (reference sequence). The CDR3 bases are TGTGCCAGCAGCCAAACAGGGTGGGGTCAGCCCCAGCATTTT. Translating it yields CASSQTGWGQPQHF.

This clone appeared once. The V call is TRBV1, the J call TRBJ1-1. TRBV1 is described as a pseudogene. The CDR3 is made up of 9 amino acids. The CDR3 sequence is CTRRGSAFF. DNA for the CDR3: TGCACCCGACGTGGGAGCGCTTTCTTT.

The chain has TRBV7-2 and TRBJ2-5; 10 nucleotides agree with TRBD2. Trimming took 0 bases from V and 0 from J; bases not matched to a gene: 7. Germline lookup yields CDR1 SGHTA and CDR2 FQGNSA. CDR3 size: 18 residues. The CDR3 DNA reads TGTGCCAGCAGCTTAGCGCGGACTAGCGGCCCTTACCAAGAGACCCAGTACTTC. It encodes CASSLARTSGPYQETQYF.

The genes are TRBV7-2 and TRBJ2-4; D possibly corresponds to TRBD1 (5 bases). The CDR3 loop spans 14 amino acids. Trimming pared 1 base from V and 6 bases from J, leaving 10 bases between. The germline V gene encodes CDR1 SGHTA and CDR2 FQGNSA. This CDR3 reads CASSLGGSPNIQYF. In DNA, the CDR3 is TGTGCCAGCAGCTTAGGGGGCAGCCCAAACATTCAGTACTTC.

The chain carries TRBV19 and TRBJ2-1; D is possibly TRBD2 (5 bases). Germline V CDR1 and CDR2: LNHDA, SQIVND (reference sequence). V was shortened by 10 bases and J by 0 bases, with 13 bases between the two germline ends. The length of the CDR3 is 14 residues. This CDR3 reads CATGERTSYNEQFF. CDR3 nucleotide sequence: TGTGCCACTGGGGAGCGCACCTCCTACAATGAGCAGTTCTTC.

This clone was detected once. CDR3 in DNA: TGTGCTAGTGGTCCCCAGGGGGACAATGAGCAGTTCTTC. This encodes CASGPQGDNEQFF. The chain links TRBV12-5 to TRBJ2-1; TRBD1 matches 7 bases. The CDR3 totals 13 residues. The junction had 3 bases not matched to a gene; V was cut back by 5 bases and J by 5 bases. The germline gives CDR1 LGHNT, CDR2 FRNRAP.

A single count supports this clone. J is TRBJ2-7 and V is TRBV5-1; 8 bases fit TRBD1. CDR1 and CDR2 from the germline V gene are SGHRS and YFSETQ. After removal of 0 bases from V and 3 bases from J, the junction contained 8 bases not matched to a gene. This CDR3 contains 16 residues. For the CDR3, the DNA is TGCGCCAGCAGCTTGGTTGGGGCAGGGGGCGGCTACGAGCAGTACTTC. It is translated as CASSLVGAGGGYEQYF.

The chain links TRBV6-5 to TRBJ1-1; tentatively, D is TRBD1 (5 bases). Trimming stripped 10 bases from V and 2 bases from J, with 17 bases between. Germline-derived CDR1 and CDR2 are MNHEY and SVGAGI. CDR3 length equals 14 residues. CDR3: CATMGDGLNTEAFF. The CDR3 nucleotides are TGTGCCACGATGGGGGACGGACTAAACACTGAAGCTTTCTTT.